This TCR beta chain was sequenced in a study of T cell repertoires in cytomegalovirus infection. Study summary: From public TCR beta signatures came an indication of both CMV infection and matching HLA type. Overall study results and limits: Pooled public TCR beta family frequency picked out CMV carriers with the relevant HLA.

The CDR3 extends over 13 amino acids. Trimming shortened V by 7 bases and J by 5 bases, and 17 bases separated the two germline ends. Germline V gene data show CDR1 as SQVTM and CDR2 as ANQGSEA. This clonotype has only a few counts. Antigen unknown. TCRdb used MiXCR to reprocess the reads, holding one entry per CDR3 protein. The data show approximately 200,000 distinct CDR3 sequences, approximately 22% seen once. The sequenced sample consisted of CD8+ T cells from PBMCs. The gene calls are TRBV29-1 and TRBJ2-5, with D perhaps matching TRBD2 (6 bases). The source of this sequence is a human donor in good health (CMV status not recorded). Some clones in this sample may be carry-over from other donors' samples. For the CDR3, the DNA is TGCAGCGGACTAGGGGACGGAGCCGAGACCCAGTACTTC. It yields the protein CSGLGDGAETQYF. The complete variable domain, with remaining parts taken from reference TRBV29-1 and TRBJ2-5, reads SAVISQKPSRDICQRGTSLTIQCQVDSQVTMMFWYRQQPGQSLTLIATANQGSEATYESGFVIDKFPISRPNLTFSTLTVSNMSPEDSSIYLCSGLGDGAETQYFGPGTRLLVL.